Below are 21 T cell receptor beta chains sequenced from a single sample in a study of T cells in Graves' hyperthyroidism and ophthalmopathy. TCR beta CDR3 regions were amplified from RNA. Using the HTBI primer set, a first-round RT-PCR was run on the TCR CDR3. MiXCR, applied by TCRdb to the multiplex PCR reads, yields one record per CDR3 protein. The repertoire holds fewer than 500,000 distinct CDR3 sequences, with about 13% as singletons. The sequencing input was blood. The receptor source for this set is a man aged 25-45 years with Graves' hyperthyroidism that later progressed to Graves' ophthalmopathy.

The genes are TRBV24-1 and TRBJ2-2, with no clear D. With 1 base removed from V and 0 bases from J, the gap between germline ends came to 11 bases. The V gene's germline CDR1 is KGHDR and CDR2 SFDVKD. CDR3 length equals 17 residues. The CDR3 spells CATSDFPQVANTGELFF. The CDR3 coding sequence is TGTGCCACCAGTGATTTCCCCCAGGTTGCGAACACCGGGGAGCTGTTTTTT.

This clonotype was detected many times. This chain joins TRBV3-1 and TRBJ2-3; D is uncertain. V was pared by 3 bases and J by 4 bases, with 8 bases between. The CDR3 totals 13 residues. Per the germline V gene, CDR1 is LGHDT and CDR2 is YNNKEL (reference sequence). The DNA of the CDR3 is TGTGCCAGCAGCCAGGGATCCCCAGATACGCAGTATTTT. It yields the protein CASSQGSPDTQYF.

There are many counts of this clonotype. The genes are TRBV28 and TRBJ1-5; a possible D gene is TRBD1 (5 bases). This CDR3 has 13 amino acids. V was shortened by 3 bases and J by 6 bases, with 9 bases between the two germline ends. In germline, CDR1 is MDHEN, CDR2 SYDVKM. Written as DNA, the CDR3 is TGTGCCAGCAGTTTTGGGGGGGGTCAGCCCCAGCATTTT. This sequence encodes CASSFGGGQPQHF.

The V gene is TRBV29-1, the J gene TRBJ2-4; D call uncertain. The V and J ends lost 5 bases and 0 bases respectively, with 8 bases between them. Per germline, CDR1 SQVTM and CDR2 ANQGSEA. This CDR3 comprises 13 residues. The CDR3 DNA follows: TGCAGCGTTTGGTACGGAGCCAAAAACATTCAGTACTTC. Its protein is CSVWYGAKNIQYF.

The CDR3 is CASSCIGQGPTGELFF. DNA for the CDR3: TGTGCCAGCAGCTGTATCGGACAGGGGCCCACCGGGGAGCTGTTTTTT. V and J are TRBV7-3 and TRBJ2-2; 9 bases are a match to TRBD1. Germline loops: CDR1 SGHTA, CDR2 FQGTGA. The CDR3 has 16 amino acids. V dropped 4 bases and J dropped 4; count of bases not matched to a gene: 7.

This clonotype was detected only a few times. The CDR3 loop is CASSQEGLLSYEQYF. The CDR3 DNA is TGCGCCAGCAGCCAAGAAGGCCTCCTCTCCTACGAGCAGTACTTC. The gene calls are TRBV4-1 and TRBJ2-7, with D unclear. Germline loops: CDR1 MGHRA, CDR2 YSYEKL. The V gene lost 0 bases and the J gene lost 0 bases, with 9 bases spanning the gap. CDR3 length: 15 residues.

This clonotype turned up a few times. V gene TRBV7-9 combines with J gene TRBJ2-5; 7 nucleotides agree with TRBD1. The junction had 8 bases not matched to a gene; V was cut back by 5 bases and J by 2 bases. The germline V gene has CDR1 SEHNR and CDR2 FQNEAQ (reference sequence). The CDR3 length is 15 residues. The DNA for the CDR3 is TGTGCCAGCAGCCCAGGGACAGCCCGGCAAGAGACCCAGTACTTC. The encoded protein is CASSPGTARQETQYF.

In its sample, this clonotype was seen a few times. The chain uses TRBV5-5 and TRBJ1-5; no reliable D call. V lost 4 bases and J lost 3, with 20 bases in between. The CDR3 has 17 amino acids. Germline V gene lookup returns CDR1 SGHKS and CDR2 YYEKEE (reference sequence). This CDR3 reads CASSLGPPSLNNQPQHF. The DNA of the CDR3 is TGTGCCAGCAGCCTTGGACCGCCTTCACTTAACAATCAGCCCCAGCATTTT.

This sequence joins TRBV18 and TRBJ2-5, with 9 bases fitting TRBD1. The junction had 4 bases not matched to a gene; V was cut back by 3 bases and J by 2 bases. The CDR3 length is 15 residues. Germline assignment: CDR1 KGHSH and CDR2 LQKENI. CDR3 region: CASSPSTGGQETQYF. CDR3 sequence (DNA): TGTGCCAGCTCACCGTCGACAGGGGGACAAGAGACCCAGTACTTC.

This clonotype showed up many times. V is TRBV12-3 or TRBV12-4 and J is TRBJ1-1; tentative D call: TRBD1 (5 bases). This CDR3 contains 15 residues. Trimming removed 5 bases from V and 1 base from J, with 14 bases in between. The CDR3 loop reads CASSARRGPNTEAFF. For the CDR3, the DNA is TGTGCCAGCAGTGCTAGACGGGGCCCGAACACTGAAGCTTTCTTT.

This clonotype was seen ten or more times. The chain combines TRBV20-1 with TRBJ1-6; 8 bases line up with TRBD1. Per germline, CDR1 DFQATT and CDR2 SNEGSKA (reference sequence). Unmatched junction bases numbered 4, after V lost 4 bases and J lost 5 bases. The CDR3 runs to 14 residues. The CDR3 loop is CSAIGTGHNSPLHF. The CDR3 DNA sequence: TGCAGTGCTATAGGGACAGGCCATAATTCACCCCTCCACTTT.

To note about this clonotype: A much bigger clone sits one base away, suggesting this may be a read error. The rearrangement links TRBV7-2 to TRBJ2-2; D tentatively reads TRBD1 or TRBD2 (7 bases each). The CDR3 extends over 17 amino acids. Per the germline V gene, CDR1 is SGHTA and CDR2 is FQGNSA. CDR3 nucleotide sequence: TGTGCCAGCAGCTTAGCCCCGGGACAGCCAGCCGCGGGGGAGATGTTTTTT. Translation: CASSLAPGQPAAGEMFF. Full variable domain (remainder filled in from reference TRBV7-2 and TRBJ2-2): GAGVSQSPSNKVTEKGKDVELRCDPISGHTALYWYRQSLGQGLEFLIYFQGNSAPDKSGLPSDRFSAERTGGSVSTLTIQRTQQEDSAVYLCASSLAPGQPAAGEMFFGEGSRLTVL.

This clonotype was seen a few times. The V gene is TRBV20-1, the J gene TRBJ1-5; TRBD1 is a possible D gene (6 bases). V was shortened by 0 bases and J by 2 bases, with 17 bases between the two germline ends. This CDR3 contains 17 residues. The germline V gene encodes CDR1 DFQATT and CDR2 SNEGSKA (reference sequence). This CDR3 reads CSARDPIGGWGNQPQHF. The CDR3 DNA reads TGCAGTGCTAGAGATCCGATAGGGGGATGGGGCAATCAGCCCCAGCATTTT.

This clonotype appeared many times. The chain has TRBV5-1 and TRBJ1-4; D is possibly TRBD1 (5 bases). V dropped 4 bases and J dropped 5 bases, with 15 bases sitting between them. The CDR3 runs 15 residues. Germline CDR1 is SGHRS and CDR2 is YFSETQ. The CDR3 nucleotides read TGCGCCAGCAGCGATAGCGCAGGGAAGAATGAAAAACTGTTTTTT. This gives the protein CASSDSAGKNEKLFF. Drawing the rest from reference TRBV5-1 and TRBJ1-4, the complete variable domain is KAGVTQTPRYLIKTRGQQVTLSCSPISGHRSVSWYQQTPGQGLQFLFEYFSETQRNKGNFPGRFSGRQFSNSRSEMNVSTLELGDSALYLCASSDSAGKNEKLFFGSGTQLSVL.

This clonotype was counted many times. The V call is TRBV20-1, the J call TRBJ2-7, with 7 positions matching TRBD2. The CDR3 is made up of 13 amino acids. Trimming at V came to 2 bases and at J to 2 bases, leaving 3 bases not matched to a gene. Per germline, CDR1 DFQATT and CDR2 SNEGSKA (reference sequence). The CDR3: CSARSAGAYEQYF. For the CDR3, the DNA is TGCAGTGCTAGATCGGCGGGGGCCTACGAGCAGTACTTC.

A remark on this clonotype: Being one base from a much bigger clone, this may be a read error. The chain uses TRBV5-4 and TRBJ1-1; a possible D gene is TRBD1 (5 bases). Deletions cut 0 bases from V and 3 bases from J, with 9 bases between. CDR3 size: 14 residues. Germline CDR1 SGHNT, CDR2 YYREEE (reference sequence). The CDR3 region is CASSLDRIHTEAFF. As DNA, the CDR3 is TGTGCCAGCAGCTTGGACAGGATCCACACTGAAGCTTTCTTT.

In this sample, this clonotype turned up many times. This chain joins TRBV5-1 and TRBJ1-4, with 8 bases matching TRBD1. V lost 7 bases, J lost 0 bases, and 2 bases stayed unmatched. The germline gives CDR1 SGHRS, CDR2 YFSETQ. The length of the CDR3 is 14 residues. CDR3 sequence reads: CASQTGATNEKLFF. The CDR3 DNA is TGCGCCAGCCAGACAGGGGCAACTAATGAAAAACTGTTTTTT.

The sample holds many counts of this clonotype. The chain uses TRBV28 and TRBJ2-7, with 10 positions matching TRBD1. The CDR3 length is 15 residues. V was clipped by 5 bases and J by 2 bases; unmatched bases: 6. CDR1 MDHEN and CDR2 SYDVKM come from the germline V gene. CDR3 residues: CASSLSGTGAYEQYF. The CDR3 DNA is TGTGCCAGCAGTCTATCCGGGACAGGGGCCTACGAGCAGTACTTC.

This clonotype was observed a handful of times. The chain carries TRBV6-1 and TRBJ1-5; D remains unclear. This CDR3 contains 14 residues. Looked up from germline, CDR1 is MNHNS and CDR2 is SASEGT. The V gene lost 6 bases and the J gene lost 0 bases, with 9 bases spanning the gap. This CDR3 reads CASRPGDSNQPQHF. CDR3 nucleotide sequence: TGTGCCAGCAGACCCGGGGATAGCAATCAGCCCCAGCATTTT.

The chain uses TRBV6-6 and TRBJ1-2; D not certain. CDR1 and CDR2 (germline): MNHNY, SVGAGI (reference sequence). This CDR3 has 14 amino acids. V was clipped by 2 bases and J by 0 bases, with 7 bases between them. The CDR3 DNA follows: TGTGCCAGCAGTTACCAACCCGCTAACTATGGCTACACCTTC. Translation gives CASSYQPANYGYTF.

This rearrangement joins TRBV7-9 to TRBJ2-2; D gene uncertain. The germline CDR1 and CDR2 sequences are SEHNR and FQNEAQ (reference sequence). The CDR3 spans 15 residues. V gave up 5 bases and J gave up 6 bases, with 16 bases separating them. The CDR3 DNA follows: TGTGCCAGCAGCGCCGGGCCCATCCAAGCCGGGGAGCTGTTTTTT. It translates to CASSAGPIQAGELFF. The full variable domain, in which reference TRBV7-9 and TRBJ2-2 provide the parts outside the CDR3, is DTGVSQNPRHKITKRGQNVTFRCDPISEHNRLYWYRQTLGQGPEFLTYFQNEAQLEKSRLLSDRFSAERPKGSFSTLEIQRTEQGDSAMYLCASSAGPIQAGELFFGEGSRLTVL.